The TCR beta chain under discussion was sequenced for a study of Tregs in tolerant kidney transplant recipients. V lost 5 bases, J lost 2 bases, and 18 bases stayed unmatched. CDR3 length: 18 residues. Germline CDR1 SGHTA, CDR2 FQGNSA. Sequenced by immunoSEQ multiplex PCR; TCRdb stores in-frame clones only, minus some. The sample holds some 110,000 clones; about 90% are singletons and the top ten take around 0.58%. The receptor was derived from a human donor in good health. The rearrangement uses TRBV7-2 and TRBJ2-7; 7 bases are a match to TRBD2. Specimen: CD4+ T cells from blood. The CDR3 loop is CASSNPSWGGEKAYEQYF. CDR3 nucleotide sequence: TGTGCCAGCAGCAACCCTTCGTGGGGGGGGGAAAAAGCCTACGAGCAGTACTTC.